This passage covers 18 T cell receptor beta chains from one sample sequenced in a study of blood T cell repertoires in COVID-19. Here immunoSEQ multiplex PCR was the method, and the copy in TCRdb shows in-frame clones only, minus some. The table records about 130,000 clones, just under 85% of them present only once. Input material: peripheral blood. These receptor sequences come from a human donor in a cohort sampled during active COVID-19.

The rearrangement links TRBV6-1 to TRBJ2-7, with no clear D. The V end lost 1 base, the J end lost 6 bases, and 7 bases lay between the germline ends. CDR3 length: 12 amino acids. Germline CDR1 MNHNS, CDR2 SASEGT. The CDR3 reads CASSEGTGEQYF. The CDR3 DNA sequence: TGTGCCAGCAGTGAAGGTACGGGCGAGCAGTACTTC.

This clone was seen a single time. The chain combines TRBV7-2 with TRBJ1-3, with a tentative D call TRBD1 (6 bases). V lost 4 bases and J lost 3, with 19 bases in between. Germline V lookup: CDR1 SGHTA, CDR2 FQGNSA. The CDR3 extends over 17 amino acids. In DNA, the CDR3 is TGTGCCAGCAGCTCCCCGGGGGGGGGCAGGGTTGGAAACACCATATATTTT. Translation: CASSSPGGGRVGNTIYF.

The chain joins TRBV6-2 or TRBV6-3 to TRBJ1-2, with D tentatively TRBD1 (6 bases). CDR3 size: 13 residues. V was cut by 5 bases and J by 7 bases, with 14 bases left in between. Germline loops: CDR1 MNHEY, CDR2 SVGEGT. The chain's CDR3 is CASSTDNRAGYTF. The CDR3 DNA follows: TGTGCCAGCAGTACCGATAACAGGGCTGGCTACACCTTC.

V and J are TRBV3-1 (or the pseudogene TRBV3-2) and TRBJ1-4; D is undetermined. CDR3 length: 15 amino acids. Trimming took 0 bases from V and 8 from J, leaving 13 bases between them. Per the germline V gene, CDR1 is LGHDT and CDR2 is YNNKEL (reference sequence). CDR3 loop: CASSQDLGVVEKLFF. The CDR3 coding sequence is TGTGCCAGCAGCCAAGACCTCGGGGTCGTGGAAAAACTGTTTTTT.

The CDR3 nucleotides are TGTGCCAGCAGCTTGTGGGGCGGACGCTCCTACAATGAGCAGTTCTTC. Amino acids: CASSLWGGRSYNEQFF. The chain joins TRBV5-6 to TRBJ2-1; D may be TRBD1 (5 bases). The germline gives CDR1 SGHDT, CDR2 YYEEEE. V lost 1 base to trimming and J lost 0 bases, with 11 bases between them. This CDR3 contains 16 residues.

In DNA, the CDR3 is TGTGCCACCAGCAGATATCAGGGTTGGAACACTGAAGCTTTCTTT. This sequence encodes CATSRYQGWNTEAFF. The chain links TRBV15 to TRBJ1-1; possibly TRBD1 for D (5 bases). CDR3 length: 15 residues. Trimming took 2 bases from V and 1 from J, leaving 11 bases between them. Looked up from germline, CDR1 is LNHNV and CDR2 is YYDKDF (reference sequence).

The rearrangement uses TRBV5-6 and TRBJ2-7; 7 bases line up with TRBD1. Germline CDR1 reads SGHDT; CDR2 reads YYEEEE. The CDR3 spans 14 residues. Trimming at V came to 4 bases and at J to 4 bases, leaving 8 bases not matched to a gene. The CDR3 is CASSPWDRAYEQYF. The DNA of the CDR3 is TGTGCCAGCAGCCCCTGGGACAGAGCTTACGAGCAGTACTTC.

The CDR3 loop is CASSPTPNGETQYF. The CDR3 DNA sequence: TGTGCCAGCAGTCCCACTCCAAATGGAGAGACCCAGTACTTC. V is TRBV6-4 and J is TRBJ2-5; D not resolved. The V gene's germline CDR1 is MRHNA and CDR2 SNTAGT. This CDR3 is built from 14 residues. V shed 5 bases and J shed 4 bases, with 14 bases lying between them.

The V call is TRBV7-2, the J call TRBJ1-1; a possible D gene is TRBD1 (5 bases). This CDR3 is built from 16 residues. The germline gives CDR1 SGHTA, CDR2 FQGNSA. The V gene lost 5 bases and the J gene lost 0 bases, with 16 bases spanning the gap. Here the CDR3 reads CASSPPGRQLNTEAFF. CDR3 nucleotides: TGTGCCAGCAGCCCACCGGGTAGACAGTTGAACACTGAAGCTTTCTTT. Filled out from reference TRBV7-2 and TRBJ1-1, the complete variable domain reads GAGVSQSPSNKVTEKGKDVELRCDPISGHTALYWYRQSLGQGLEFLIYFQGNSAPDKSGLPSDRFSAERTGGSVSTLTIQRTQQEDSAVYLCASSPPGRQLNTEAFFGQGTRLTVV.

The chain links TRBV15 to TRBJ2-1; 10 nucleotides match TRBD1. Germline values: CDR1 LNHNV, CDR2 YYDKDF (reference sequence). Unmatched junction bases numbered 13, after V lost 4 bases and J lost 7 bases. This CDR3 region has 17 residues. The CDR3 DNA sequence: TGTGCCACCAGCACGGGCCTGGGGACAGGGGCTGTGAATGAGCAGTTCTTC. Translating gives CATSTGLGTGAVNEQFF.

The CDR3 bases are TGTGCCAGCAGCATCAGGACAGTGGAAAATGAAAAACTGTTTTTT. This encodes CASSIRTVENEKLFF. The genes are TRBV5-4 and TRBJ1-4; a possible D gene is TRBD1 (6 bases). V was pared by 4 bases and J by 5 bases, with 15 bases between. CDR3 length: 15 amino acids. CDR1 is SGHNT and CDR2 is YYREEE in the germline V gene (reference sequence).

This chain joins TRBV11-2 and TRBJ1-2, with unresolved D. V lost 5 bases and J 13 bases, leaving 8 bases between the germline ends. Germline V lookup: CDR1 SGHAT, CDR2 FQNNGV. The CDR3 loop spans 9 amino acids. The CDR3 nucleotides are TGTGCCAGCAGCATTCCCCTCACCTTC. Its protein product is CASSIPLTF.

The gene calls are TRBV19 and TRBJ1-2; 9 bases agree with TRBD1. After removal of 10 bases from V and 6 bases from J, the junction contained 9 bases not matched to a gene. Germline V gives CDR1 LNHDA, CDR2 SQIVND (reference sequence). This CDR3 has 13 amino acids. CDR3 DNA: TGTGCCACCTTCCGGGACAGGGCTCATGGCTACACCTTC. Amino acids: CATFRDRAHGYTF.

The chain uses TRBV5-1 and TRBJ1-4, with TRBD1 matching over 7 bases. V was pared by 4 bases and J by 8 bases, with 14 bases of the junction left unmatched. CDR1 is SGHRS, CDR2 YFSETQ, per germline. This CDR3 spans 16 amino acids. Written as DNA, the CDR3 is TGCGCCAGCAGCGCACAAACCGGGACAGTAGGGGAAAAACTGTTTTTT. Translation gives CASSAQTGTVGEKLFF.

The sample holds one count of this clone. J is TRBJ1-2 and V is TRBV19, with 7 positions matching TRBD1. This CDR3 region has 14 residues. V dropped 4 bases and J dropped 8; count of bases not matched to a gene: 10. Germline CDR1 LNHDA, CDR2 SQIVND (reference sequence). The CDR3 protein is CASSTPEGALGYTF. The CDR3 nucleotides are TGTGCCAGTAGTACACCTGAGGGGGCGCTGGGCTACACCTTC. The entire variable domain, with the rest obtained from reference TRBV19 and TRBJ1-2, is as follows: DGGITQSPKYLFRKEGQNVTLSCEQNLNHDAMYWYRQDPGQGLRLIYYSQIVNDFQKGDIAEGYSVSREKKESFPLTVTSAQKNPTAFYLCASSTPEGALGYTFGSGTRLTVV.

This clone was recorded only once. Here the CDR3 DNA reads TGTGCCAGCAGTTCAGGGGGTCGACTAGTCACAGATACGCAGTATTTT. This codes for CASSSGGRLVTDTQYF. The gene calls are TRBV28 and TRBJ2-3; a weak D match, TRBD1 (7 bases). CDR1 MDHEN and CDR2 SYDVKM come from the germline V gene. Trimming shortened V by 4 bases and J by 2 bases, and 16 bases separated the two germline ends. This CDR3 spans 16 amino acids.

The V and J genes are TRBV6-5 and TRBJ2-1; D may be TRBD1 (7 bases). This CDR3 region has 15 residues. V lost 4 bases, J lost 1 base, and 11 bases lay in between. Germline V gives CDR1 MNHEY, CDR2 SVGAGI. The CDR3 here is CASSSRGASYNEQFF. The CDR3 DNA sequence: TGTGCCAGCAGTTCCAGGGGGGCTTCCTACAATGAGCAGTTCTTC.

The chain carries TRBV9 and TRBJ2-5, with TRBD2 as a possible D gene (5 bases). The V and J ends lost 0 bases and 6 bases respectively, with 12 bases between them. Germline V gene sequence: CDR1 SGDLS, CDR2 YYNGEE. The CDR3 totals 14 residues. CDR3 residues: CASSVASLAKTQYF. CDR3 DNA sequence: TGTGCCAGCAGCGTAGCTTCCCTAGCCAAGACCCAGTACTTC. Using reference TRBV9 and TRBJ2-5 for the parts outside the CDR3, the full variable domain is DSGVTQTPKHLITATGQRVTLRCSPRSGDLSVYWYQQSLDQGLQFLIQYYNGEERAKGNILERFSAQQFPDLHSELNLSSLELGDSALYFCASSVASLAKTQYFGPGTRLLVL.